This TCR beta chain was obtained from a study of blood T cell repertoires in COVID-19. Under the authors' procedure: Amplification from reference gene primers served as the basis for estimated nucleated cell counts. Produced via immunoSEQ multiplex PCR; TCRdb's table is partial and in-frame only. The V and J calls and clone size are taken from that table; D and trimming were inferred from the DNA. The sample holds more than 300,000 clones, about 89% seen once. With 1 base removed from V and 3 bases from J, the gap between germline ends came to 9 bases. Germline V gene data show CDR1 as SGHTA and CDR2 as FQGNSA. This CDR3 contains 14 residues.

Source material: peripheral blood. This sequence joins TRBV7-2 and TRBJ1-2; no clear D. This TCR was sampled from a woman aged 45 to 65 with COVID-19, enrolled during active disease. Here the CDR3 reads CASSLDPYYYGYTF. DNA for the CDR3: TGTGCCAGCAGCTTAGACCCCTACTACTATGGCTACACCTTC.